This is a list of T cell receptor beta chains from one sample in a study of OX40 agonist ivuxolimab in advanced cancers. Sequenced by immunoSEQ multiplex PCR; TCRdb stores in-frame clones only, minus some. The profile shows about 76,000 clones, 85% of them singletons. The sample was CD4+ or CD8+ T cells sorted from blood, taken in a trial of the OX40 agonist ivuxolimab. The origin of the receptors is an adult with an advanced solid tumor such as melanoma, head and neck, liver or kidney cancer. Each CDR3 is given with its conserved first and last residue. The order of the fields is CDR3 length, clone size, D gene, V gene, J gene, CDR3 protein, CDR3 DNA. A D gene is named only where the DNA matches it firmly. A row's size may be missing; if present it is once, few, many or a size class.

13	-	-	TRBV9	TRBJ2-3	CASSVDITDTQYF	TGTGCCAGCAGCGTGGACATCACAGATACGCAGTATTTT
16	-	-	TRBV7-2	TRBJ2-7	CASSLRRTPSSYEQYF	TGTGCCAGCAGCCTTAGACGGACTCCGAGCTCCTACGAGCAGTACTTC
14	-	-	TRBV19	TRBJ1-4	CASSITWQGNYLFF	TGTGCCAGTAGTATCACATGGCAGGGCAATTACCTGTTTTTT
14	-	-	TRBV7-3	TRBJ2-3	CASRQYAAADTQYF	TGTGCCAGCAGACAATATGCAGCGGCAGATACGCAGTATTTT
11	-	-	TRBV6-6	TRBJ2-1	CASSYFNEQFF	TGTGCCAGCAGTTACTTCAATGAGCAGTTCTTC
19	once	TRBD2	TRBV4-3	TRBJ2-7	CASSQEGGDGGFGPYEQYF	TGCGCCAGCAGCCAAGAAGGTGGGGACGGGGGGTTCGGTCCCTACGAGCAGTACTTC
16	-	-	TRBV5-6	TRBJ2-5	CASSLAGRTGEETQYF	TGTGCCAGCAGCTTGGCCGGACGAACAGGAGAAGAGACCCAGTACTTC
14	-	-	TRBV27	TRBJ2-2	CAISRAGDSGELFF	TGTGCCATATCACGGGCCGGTGACTCCGGGGAGCTGTTTTTT
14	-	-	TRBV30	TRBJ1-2	CASTGAVTFYGYTF	TGTGCCTCCACGGGGGCAGTAACTTTCTATGGCTACACCTTC
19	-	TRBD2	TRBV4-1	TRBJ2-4	CASSLGTSGGREAKNIQYF	TGCGCCAGCAGCCTTGGGACTAGCGGGGGAAGGGAAGCCAAAAACATTCAGTACTTC
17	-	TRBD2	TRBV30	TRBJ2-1	CAWSSISGRPPYNEQFF	TGTGCCTGGAGTTCTATTAGCGGGAGGCCCCCCTACAATGAGCAGTTCTTC
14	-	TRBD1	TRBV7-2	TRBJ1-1	CASRTGQGSTEAFF	TGTGCCAGCAGGACGGGACAGGGCAGTACTGAAGCTTTCTTT
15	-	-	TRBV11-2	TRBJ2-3	CASSLEFGDRDTQYF	TGTGCCAGCAGCTTAGAGTTTGGGGATCGGGATACGCAGTATTTT
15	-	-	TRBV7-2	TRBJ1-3	CASSSDTSTGNTIYF	TGTGCCAGCAGCTCGGACACCTCGACTGGAAACACCATATATTTT
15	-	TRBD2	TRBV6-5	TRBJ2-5	CASSLSGRKEETQYF	TGTGCCAGCAGCCTAAGCGGGAGAAAGGAAGAGACCCAGTACTTC
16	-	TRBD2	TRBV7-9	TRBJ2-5	CASSFSGLAGEETQYF	TGTGCCAGCAGCTTTTCGGGACTAGCGGGAGAAGAGACCCAGTACTTC
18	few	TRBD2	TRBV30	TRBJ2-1	CAWSVVVSGSSWYNEQFF	TGTGCCTGGAGTGTGGTAGTGAGCGGGAGTAGTTGGTACAATGAGCAGTTCTTC
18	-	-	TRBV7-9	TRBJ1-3	CASSLDGQKPLSGNTIYF	TGTGCCAGCAGCTTAGACGGACAAAAACCCCTCTCTGGAAACACCATATATTTT
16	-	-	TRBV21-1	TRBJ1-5	CASSKGSSPGNQPQHF	TGTGCCAGCAGCAAAGGATCGTCTCCGGGCAATCAGCCCCAGCATTTT
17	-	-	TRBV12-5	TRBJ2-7	CASGLVSHASRAYEQYF	TGTGCTAGTGGTTTGGTAAGCCACGCTTCTAGGGCCTACGAGCAGTACTTC
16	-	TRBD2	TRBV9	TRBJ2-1	CASSVANSGRTNEQFF	TGTGCCAGCAGCGTAGCTAATAGCGGGAGGACTAATGAGCAGTTCTTC
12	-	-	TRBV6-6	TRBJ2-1	CAIGGGGNEQFF	TGTGCCATCGGGGGAGGGGGCAATGAGCAGTTCTTC
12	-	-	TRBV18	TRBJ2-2	CASSLQTGELFF	TGTGCCAGCTCACTCCAAACCGGGGAGCTGTTTTTT
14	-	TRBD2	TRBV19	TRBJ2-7	CATYSGRDSYEQYF	TGTGCCACGTATAGCGGGAGGGACTCCTACGAGCAGTACTTC
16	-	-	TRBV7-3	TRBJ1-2	CASSLGLSGQSYGYTF	TGTGCCAGCAGCTTAGGTCTATCGGGGCAGAGCTATGGCTACACCTTC
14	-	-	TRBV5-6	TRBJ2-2	CASSSQQGAGELFF	TGTGCCAGCAGCTCGCAACAGGGTGCCGGGGAGCTGTTTTTT
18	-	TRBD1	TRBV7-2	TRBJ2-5	CASSLDRGRLLWQETQYF	TGTGCCAGCAGCTTAGACAGGGGGCGCTTGTTGTGGCAAGAGACCCAGTACTTC
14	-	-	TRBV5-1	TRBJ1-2	CASIPTGPNYGYTF	TGCGCCAGCATCCCAACAGGCCCTAACTATGGCTACACCTTC
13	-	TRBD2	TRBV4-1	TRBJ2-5	CASSRLAQETQYF	TGCGCCAGCAGTCGACTAGCTCAAGAGACCCAGTACTTC
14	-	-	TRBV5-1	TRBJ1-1	CASSEAYLNTEAFF	TGCGCCAGCAGCGAGGCGTACCTGAACACTGAAGCTTTCTTT
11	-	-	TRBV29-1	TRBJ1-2	CSAPDAGGDTF	TGCAGCGCCCCGGACGCCGGAGGGGACACCTTC
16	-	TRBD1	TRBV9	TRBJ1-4	CASSLGRDSNNEKLFF	TGTGCCAGCAGCCTAGGCCGGGACAGCAATAATGAAAAACTGTTTTTT
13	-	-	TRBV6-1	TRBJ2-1	CASGSGHRNEQFF	TGTGCCAGCGGTTCGGGTCACCGCAATGAGCAGTTCTTC
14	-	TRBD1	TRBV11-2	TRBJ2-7	CASSLEGTAYEQYF	TGTGCCAGCAGCTTAGAGGGGACAGCCTACGAGCAGTACTTC
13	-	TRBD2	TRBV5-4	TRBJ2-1	CASSWGGDNEQFF	TGTGCCAGCAGTTGGGGGGGGGACAATGAGCAGTTCTTC
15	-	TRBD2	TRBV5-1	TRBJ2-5	CASSSPGLAGETQYF	TGCGCCAGCAGCTCTCCGGGACTAGCGGGAGAGACCCAGTACTTC
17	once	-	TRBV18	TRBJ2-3	CASSPRGEAGRTDTQYF	TGTGCCAGCTCACCAAGGGGGGAAGCGGGAAGGACAGATACGCAGTATTTT
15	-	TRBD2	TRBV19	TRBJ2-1	CASSTTSGRRNEQFF	TGTGCCAGTAGTACTACTAGCGGGAGGAGGAATGAGCAGTTCTTC
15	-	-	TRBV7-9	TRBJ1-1	CASSHLMFKNTEAFF	TGTGCCAGCAGCCACCTAATGTTCAAGAACACTGAAGCTTTCTTT
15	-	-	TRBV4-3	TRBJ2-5	CASSQDQGADGTQYF	TGCGCCAGCAGCCAAGATCAAGGAGCGGACGGGACCCAGTACTTC
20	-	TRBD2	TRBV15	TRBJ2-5	CATSRESGRVGARSRETQYF	TGTGCCACCAGCAGAGAAAGCGGGAGAGTTGGGGCACGAAGTAGGGAGACCCAGTACTTC
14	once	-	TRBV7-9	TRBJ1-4	CASSLQGTNEKLFF	TGTGCCAGCAGCTTACAGGGAACTAATGAAAAACTGTTTTTT
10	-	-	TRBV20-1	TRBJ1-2	CSAANYGYTF	TGCAGTGCTGCTAACTATGGCTACACCTTC
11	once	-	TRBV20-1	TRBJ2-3	CSAGPGDTQYF	TGCAGTGCTGGCCCGGGGGATACGCAGTATTTT
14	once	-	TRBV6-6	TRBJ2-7	CASSYSAGTGEQYF	TGTGCCAGCAGTTACTCAGCAGGGACGGGGGAGCAGTACTTC
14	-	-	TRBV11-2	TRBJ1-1	CASSPGPLNTEAFF	TGTGCCAGCAGCCCGGGACCGCTGAACACTGAAGCTTTCTTT
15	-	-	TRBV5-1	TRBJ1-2	CASTAQDSYLNGYTF	TGCGCCAGCACCGCACAGGACAGCTACCTGAATGGCTACACCTTC
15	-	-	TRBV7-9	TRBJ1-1	CASSLGIRAGGEAFF	TGTGCCAGCAGCTTAGGTATTAGAGCAGGCGGTGAAGCTTTCTTT
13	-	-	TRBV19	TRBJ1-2	CASSEDSNYGYTF	TGTGCCAGTAGTGAGGACAGCAACTATGGCTACACCTTC
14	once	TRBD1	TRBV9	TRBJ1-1	CASSAQGANTEAFF	TGTGCCAGCAGCGCACAGGGGGCGAACACTGAAGCTTTCTTT
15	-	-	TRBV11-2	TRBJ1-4	CASSRSLAFNEKLFF	TGTGCCAGCAGCCGAAGTCTAGCCTTTAATGAAAAACTGTTTTTT
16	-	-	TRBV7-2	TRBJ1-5	CASSSRQGDSNQPQHF	TGTGCCAGCAGCTCCCGCCAGGGAGATAGCAATCAGCCCCAGCATTTT
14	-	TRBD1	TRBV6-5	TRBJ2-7	CASSYGTGGYEQYF	TGTGCCAGCAGTTATGGGACAGGGGGCTACGAGCAGTACTTC